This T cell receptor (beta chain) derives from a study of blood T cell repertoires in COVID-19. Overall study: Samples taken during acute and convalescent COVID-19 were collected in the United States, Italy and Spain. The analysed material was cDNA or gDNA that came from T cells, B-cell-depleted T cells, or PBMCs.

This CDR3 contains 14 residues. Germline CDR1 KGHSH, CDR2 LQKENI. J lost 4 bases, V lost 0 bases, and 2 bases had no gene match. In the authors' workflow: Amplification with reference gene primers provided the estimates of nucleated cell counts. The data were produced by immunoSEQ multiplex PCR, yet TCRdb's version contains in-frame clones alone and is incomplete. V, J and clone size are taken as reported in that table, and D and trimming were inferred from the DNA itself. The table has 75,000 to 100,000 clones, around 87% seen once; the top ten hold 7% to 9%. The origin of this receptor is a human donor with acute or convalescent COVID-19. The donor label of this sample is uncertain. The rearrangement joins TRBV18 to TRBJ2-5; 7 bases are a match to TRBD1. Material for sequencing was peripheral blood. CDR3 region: CASSPPAGGETQYF. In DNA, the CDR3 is TGTGCCAGCTCACCACCCGCAGGGGGAGAGACCCAGTACTTC.